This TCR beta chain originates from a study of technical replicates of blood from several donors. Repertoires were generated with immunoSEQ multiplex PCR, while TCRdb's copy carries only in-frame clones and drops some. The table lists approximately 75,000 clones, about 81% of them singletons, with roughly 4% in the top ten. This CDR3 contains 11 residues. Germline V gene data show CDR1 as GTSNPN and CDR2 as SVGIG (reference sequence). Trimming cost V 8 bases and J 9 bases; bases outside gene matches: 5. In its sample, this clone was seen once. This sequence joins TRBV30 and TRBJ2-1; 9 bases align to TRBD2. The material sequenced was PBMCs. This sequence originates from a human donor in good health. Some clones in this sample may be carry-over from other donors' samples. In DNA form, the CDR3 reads TGTGCCCTAGCGGGAATGGGTGAGCAGTTCTTC. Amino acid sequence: CALAGMGEQFF. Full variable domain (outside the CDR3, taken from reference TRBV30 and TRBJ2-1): SQTIHQWPATLVQPVGSPLSLECTVEGTSNPNLYWYRQAAGRGLQLLFYSVGIGQISSEVPQNLSASRPQDRQFILSSKKLLLSDSGFYLCALAGMGEQFFGPGTRLTVL.